These 17 T cell receptor beta chains were all obtained from the same sample, sequenced in a study of CD8+CD57+ T cells in acquired aplastic anemia. TCR beta VDJ and CDR3 profiling used genomic DNA as template. TCRdb re-called the reads through MiXCR, storing one row per CDR3 protein. The sample consists of some 180,000 distinct CDR3 sequences, less than 50% of them appearing once. Sequencing involved patients with CD8+CD57+ cell expansion previously shown by flow cytometry. Sequencing was done on a sample of sorted CD4+, CD8+, or CD8+CD57+ T cells (not recorded which) from PBMCs. These receptors were collected from a human donor with aplastic anemia.

The V call is TRBV10-3, the J call TRBJ1-6, with 12 positions matching TRBD1. Per germline, CDR1 ENHRY and CDR2 SYGVKD. V dropped 4 bases and J dropped 9; count of bases not matched to a gene: 4. This CDR3 spans 15 amino acids. The CDR3 reads CAISGGQGAASPLHF. The CDR3 bases are TGTGCCATCAGTGGGGGACAGGGGGCGGCTTCACCCCTCCACTTT.

This clonotype occurred a few times. The CDR3: CASSLGGAEAKNIQYF. DNA of the CDR3: TGTGCCAGCAGCTTAGGGGGGGCAGAAGCCAAAAACATTCAGTACTTC. The V and J genes are TRBV5-4 and TRBJ2-4; the D gene is possibly TRBD2 (7 bases). The CDR3 is made up of 16 amino acids. Germline V gene data show CDR1 as SGHNT and CDR2 as YYREEE (reference sequence). The V end lost 2 bases, the J end lost 0 bases, and 12 bases lay between the germline ends.

This clonotype was recorded a few times. The chain couples TRBV2 to TRBJ1-2, with 7 positions matching TRBD1. Germline lookup yields CDR1 SNHLY and CDR2 FYNNEI. The CDR3 is 15 residues long. V trimming: 8 bases; J trimming: 4 bases; junction bases outside the gene matches: 13. The CDR3 here is CASSPTRQGSYGYTF. CDR3 sequence (DNA): TGTGCCAGCTCCCCCACCCGACAGGGCTCCTATGGCTACACCTTC.

This clonotype was seen a single time. The rearrangement joins TRBV20-1 to TRBJ2-5; D gene ambiguous. The germline V gene encodes CDR1 DFQATT and CDR2 SNEGSKA (reference sequence). V lost 6 bases to trimming and J lost 2 bases, with 10 bases between them. CDR3 size: 12 residues. CDR3 sequence: CSAGVPQETQYF. The CDR3 nucleotides are TGCAGTGCGGGCGTACCACAAGAGACCCAGTACTTC.

This clonotype was detected many times. The chain is built from TRBV19 and TRBJ1-2, with no clear D. Trimming stripped 3 bases from V and 0 bases from J, with 14 bases between. Germline CDR1 LNHDA, CDR2 SQIVND (reference sequence). This CDR3 has 16 amino acids. The chain's CDR3 is CASSIDSGYTNYGYTF. CDR3 sequence (DNA): TGTGCCAGTAGTATTGATTCTGGGTATACTAACTATGGCTACACCTTC.

The chain employs TRBV20-1 and TRBJ2-5, with unresolved D. This CDR3 region has 13 residues. With 5 bases removed from V and 1 base from J, the gap between germline ends came to 11 bases. In germline, CDR1 is DFQATT, CDR2 SNEGSKA (reference sequence). CDR3 sequence (DNA): TGCAGTGCTGGGGAAGGGCTCCAAGAGACCCAGTACTTC. This codes for CSAGEGLQETQYF.

The V call is TRBV2, the J call TRBJ1-1; D gene unclear. Between the trimmed V and J ends, which lost 6 bases and 7 bases, there was a span of 9 bases. The germline gives CDR1 SNHLY, CDR2 FYNNEI. This CDR3 spans 11 amino acids. The CDR3 spells CASSGNSEAFF. The CDR3 DNA sequence: TGTGCCAGCAGCGGCAATAGTGAAGCTTTCTTT.

This chain uses TRBV5-1 with TRBJ2-7; 11 bases map to TRBD1. With V trimmed by 4 bases and J by 6 bases, 3 bases remained unmatched. This CDR3 spans 13 amino acids. The germline gives CDR1 SGHRS, CDR2 YFSETQ. The DNA for the CDR3 is TGCGCCAGCAGCACGGGACAGGGGGGCGAGCAGTACTTC. Its translation: CASSTGQGGEQYF.

This clonotype was seen ten or more times. The CDR3 region is CASSSGVAYGYTF. The CDR3, as DNA: TGCGCCAGCAGCTCAGGGGTAGCCTATGGCTACACCTTC. V usage is TRBV5-1 and J usage is TRBJ1-2, with D possibly matching TRBD1 (6 bases). From germline, CDR1 is SGHRS and CDR2 YFSETQ. The CDR3 spans 13 residues. The V gene lost 3 bases and the J gene lost 4 bases, with 10 bases spanning the gap.

The chain uses TRBV7-2 and TRBJ1-1; 12 positions agree with TRBD1. Germline V CDR1 and CDR2: SGHTA, FQGNSA. The CDR3 has 15 amino acids. Unmatched junction bases numbered 5, after V lost 0 bases and J lost 9 bases. CDR3 sequence reads: CASSLAKGQGAQAFF. Written as DNA, the CDR3 is TGTGCCAGCAGCTTAGCGAAGGGACAGGGGGCGCAAGCTTTCTTT.

The rearrangement links TRBV27 to TRBJ1-6; a possible D gene is TRBD1 (6 bases). The CDR3 sequence is 13 residues long. V lost 3 bases and J 9 bases, leaving 9 bases between the germline ends. From germline, CDR1 is MNHEY and CDR2 SMNVEV (reference sequence). CDR3 in amino acids: CASSLGAASPLHF. CDR3 nucleotides: TGTGCCAGCAGTTTGGGGGCGGCTTCACCCCTCCACTTT.

This clonotype was observed at least ten times. The V and J genes are TRBV6-5 and TRBJ1-1; TRBD1 aligns across 8 bases. Germline V gene data show CDR1 as MNHEY and CDR2 as SVGAGI. The V and J ends lost 11 bases and 3 bases, in that order; junction bases with no gene match: 8. The CDR3 length is 13 residues. CDR3 region: CAGKGQGDTEAFF. The DNA of the CDR3 is TGTGCCGGAAAAGGACAGGGCGACACTGAAGCTTTCTTT.

This clonotype was detected many times. Its ends do not fully match the called genes, so a read error is possible. The chain uses TRBV4-2 and TRBJ1-2, with 8 nucleotides matching TRBD1. The germline V gene encodes CDR1 LGHNA and CDR2 YNFKEQ. This CDR3 is 15 amino acids long. The CDR3, as DNA: TGCGCCAGCAGCCAAGTAGGAGGACAGGGTGGTGGCTACACCTTC. Translation: CASSQVGGQGGGYTF.

This chain connects TRBV15 to TRBJ2-7; TRBD1 matches at 8 bases. CDR1 is LNHNV and CDR2 is YYDKDF in the germline V gene (reference sequence). CDR3 length equals 16 residues. The V gene end was trimmed by 3 bases and the J gene end by 0 bases; junction bases not matched to a gene: 7. As DNA, the CDR3 is TGTGCCACCAGCAGTGAGGCCGGGACAGGCTCCTACGAGCAGTACTTC. Translation: CATSSEAGTGSYEQYF. Looking up the rest from reference TRBV15 and TRBJ2-7 gives the full variable domain: DAMVIQNPRYQVTQFGKPVTLSCSQTLNHNVMYWYQQKSSQAPKLLFHYYDKDFNNEADTPDNFQSRRPNTSFCFLDIRSPGLGDTAMYLCATSSEAGTGSYEQYFGPGTRLTVT.

This clonotype was detected many times. The CDR3 DNA reads as TGCAGTGCCCCCAAGATGGGCACTGAAGCTTTCTTT. This codes for CSAPKMGTEAFF. The V and J genes are TRBV20-1 and TRBJ1-1, with unresolved D. Germline CDR1 DFQATT, CDR2 SNEGSKA (reference sequence). The CDR3 runs 12 residues. Deletions cut 6 bases from V and 4 bases from J, with 12 bases between.

The CDR3 DNA reads as TGTGCCAGTAGTATAGGAGGACTAGCCTACGAGCAGTACTTC. This encodes CASSIGGLAYEQYF. The V gene is TRBV19, the J gene TRBJ2-7; 7 bases are a match to TRBD2. Per germline, CDR1 LNHDA and CDR2 SQIVND (reference sequence). The CDR3 consists of 14 residues. V dropped 1 base and J dropped 2; count of bases not matched to a gene: 2.

This clonotype was found many times. The chain is built from TRBV20-1 and TRBJ2-1, with D maybe TRBD2 (6 bases). Trimming stripped 2 bases from V and 5 bases from J, with 10 bases between. The CDR3 is made up of 13 amino acids. Germline lookup yields CDR1 DFQATT and CDR2 SNEGSKA (reference sequence). The CDR3: CSARKPSDNEQFF. The CDR3 DNA follows: TGCAGTGCTAGAAAGCCTAGCGACAATGAGCAGTTCTTC.